Presented here are 28 T cell receptor beta chains from one specimen sequenced in a study of technical replicates of blood from a few donors. Profiling relied on immunoSEQ multiplex PCR, and the TCRdb table lists in-frame clones only, not all of them. In the table there are roughly 80,000 clones, approximately 93% of which are singletons. The specimen sequenced was T cells isolated from PBMCs. The receptor set was obtained from a human donor in good health.

This sequence joins TRBV9 and TRBJ1-1; 9 bases match TRBD1. V trimming: 0 bases; J trimming: 3 bases; junction bases outside the gene matches: 0. Germline V gene data show CDR1 as SGDLS and CDR2 as YYNGEE. The CDR3 covers 14 residues. The chain's CDR3 is CASSVGTGDTEAFF. DNA for the CDR3: TGTGCCAGCAGCGTAGGGACAGGGGACACTGAAGCTTTCTTT.

The chain combines TRBV7-2 with TRBJ1-1, with unresolved D. The CDR3 extends over 13 amino acids. The germline V and J ends were trimmed by 1 base and 7 bases, with 10 bases remaining between them. The germline V gene has CDR1 SGHTA and CDR2 FQGNSA. The CDR3 here is CASSLESGSEAFF. CDR3 DNA sequence: TGTGCCAGCAGCTTAGAAAGCGGCAGTGAAGCTTTCTTT.

This clone was seen a single time. The rearrangement uses TRBV9 and TRBJ1-2; D may be TRBD1 (6 bases). Trimming shortened V by 0 bases and J by 3 bases, and 9 bases separated the two germline ends. The CDR3 loop spans 14 amino acids. Germline V gene data show CDR1 as SGDLS and CDR2 as YYNGEE. Here the CDR3 reads CASSVGAGDYGYTF. Here the CDR3 DNA reads TGTGCCAGCAGCGTAGGAGCAGGGGACTATGGCTACACCTTC.

The genes are TRBV5-1 and TRBJ2-1, with D hard to call. The CDR3 sequence is 14 residues long. The ends were cut back, 5 bases at V and 4 bases at J, with 13 bases in the middle. Germline V gene lookup returns CDR1 SGHRS and CDR2 YFSETQ. In DNA, the CDR3 is TGCGCCAGCAGACCCCGAGAAAAATACAATGAGCAGTTCTTC. Amino acid sequence: CASRPREKYNEQFF.

J is TRBJ1-1 and V is TRBV7-2, with 8 bases that match TRBD1. The V and J ends lost 0 bases and 1 base, in that order; junction bases with no gene match: 4. The CDR3 extends over 16 amino acids. The germline gives CDR1 SGHTA, CDR2 FQGNSA. The CDR3 sequence is CASSLALGQGNTEAFF. Written as DNA, the CDR3 is TGTGCCAGCAGCTTAGCGCTCGGACAGGGGAACACTGAAGCTTTCTTT.

The chain couples TRBV4-3 to TRBJ2-1; TRBD2 is a possible D gene (6 bases). Germline lookup yields CDR1 LGHNA and CDR2 YSLEER. The V gene lost 1 base and the J gene lost 11 bases, with 12 bases spanning the gap. This CDR3 is 13 amino acids long. As DNA, the CDR3 is TGCGCCAGCAGCCAAGGTCGGGGACTGCAGCAGTTCTTC. Protein: CASSQGRGLQQFF.

This clone was counted only a few times. The chain uses TRBV10-3 and TRBJ2-7; possible D gene TRBD2, 6 bases. The CDR3 has 15 amino acids. Germline CDR1 reads ENHRY; CDR2 reads SYGVKD. V dropped 6 bases and J dropped 5 bases, with 20 bases sitting between them. This chain's CDR3 is CAIRPRELGRNEQYF. Written as DNA, the CDR3 is TGTGCCATCAGGCCCCGGGAGTTAGGAAGGAACGAGCAGTACTTC.

Here the CDR3 reads CASSQYSDYEQYF. CDR3 DNA: TGTGCCAGCAGCCAATATAGTGATTACGAGCAGTACTTC. The J gene is TRBJ2-7, the V gene TRBV11-2, with no clear D. Germline V gives CDR1 SGHAT, CDR2 FQNNGV. The V and J ends lost 5 bases and 4 bases respectively, with 12 bases between them. The CDR3 is made up of 13 amino acids.

The chain recombines TRBV15 with TRBJ2-7; TRBD2 matches 8 bases. The ends lost 1 base at V and 3 bases at J; junction bases unmatched: 5. The CDR3 extends over 15 amino acids. CDR1 and CDR2 (germline): LNHNV, YYDKDF (reference sequence). The chain's CDR3 is CATSRAWREDYEQYF. CDR3 sequence (DNA): TGTGCCACCAGCAGAGCCTGGCGGGAGGACTACGAGCAGTACTTC.

The CDR3 coding sequence is TGTGCCTGGAGTGCTTACAGGGAACGGACCGGGGAGCTGTTTTTT. Encoded protein: CAWSAYRERTGELFF. This chain uses TRBV30 with TRBJ2-2, with a possible D match to TRBD1 (6 bases). CDR1 and CDR2 from the germline V gene are GTSNPN and SVGIG (reference sequence). V shed 1 base and J shed 5 bases, with 14 bases lying between them. The CDR3 runs to 15 residues. The full variable domain, its missing parts supplied by reference TRBV30 and TRBJ2-2, is SQTIHQWPATLVQPVGSPLSLECTVEGTSNPNLYWYRQAAGRGLQLLFYSVGIGQISSEVPQNLSASRPQDRQFILSSKKLLLSDSGFYLCAWSAYRERTGELFFGEGSRLTVL.

This rearrangement joins TRBV27 to TRBJ2-1, with 8 bases aligning to TRBD2. CDR3 length: 15 amino acids. V lost 2 bases and J lost 3; bases outside the gene matches: 3. The germline V gene encodes CDR1 MNHEY and CDR2 SMNVEV (reference sequence). In nucleotides, the CDR3 is TGTGCCAGCAGTTTAGGGCGGGGGGACTACAATGAGCAGTTCTTC. Translation: CASSLGRGDYNEQFF.

Here the CDR3 reads CASSIVTGTNYGYTF. CDR3 DNA: TGTGCCAGTAGTATTGTAACAGGGACTAACTATGGCTACACCTTC. The V call is TRBV19, the J call TRBJ1-2; the D gene is possibly TRBD1 (6 bases). Per the germline V gene, CDR1 is LNHDA and CDR2 is SQIVND (reference sequence). Trimming removed 3 bases from V and 0 bases from J, with 11 bases in between. CDR3 size: 15 residues.

The rearrangement joins TRBV19 to TRBJ1-1; 7 bases agree with TRBD1. The length of the CDR3 is 13 residues. Looked up from germline, CDR1 is LNHDA and CDR2 is SQIVND (reference sequence). The ends lost 9 bases at V and 0 bases at J; junction bases unmatched: 4. CDR3 loop: CASLQGMNTEAFF. The CDR3 DNA reads as TGTGCCAGCCTACAGGGGATGAACACTGAAGCTTTCTTT.

The J gene is TRBJ1-1, the V gene TRBV5-1; TRBD1 matches 7 bases. Germline V lookup: CDR1 SGHRS, CDR2 YFSETQ. Germline trimming cut 5 bases from V and 6 bases from J; bases unmatched to any gene: 7. The CDR3 spans 13 residues. CDR3 nucleotide sequence: TGCGCCAGCAGTGAGGGGGCACTGGCTGAAGCTTTCTTT. Translating gives CASSEGALAEAFF.

The V and J genes are TRBV30 and TRBJ2-3; D is perhaps TRBD1 (7 bases). This CDR3 is built from 17 residues. V was trimmed by 0 bases and J by 4 bases, leaving 20 bases between them. The germline CDR1 and CDR2 sequences are GTSNPN and SVGIG (reference sequence). The CDR3 loop reads CAWSVPRQGWGADTQYF. The CDR3 coding sequence is TGTGCCTGGAGTGTACCCCGACAGGGTTGGGGGGCAGATACGCAGTATTTT.

The chain is built from TRBV7-2 and TRBJ1-2; D not resolved. This CDR3 comprises 15 residues. V shed 3 bases and J shed 6 bases, with 17 bases lying between them. Germline V lookup: CDR1 SGHTA, CDR2 FQGNSA. The CDR3 spells CASSFRWNPEHGYTF. CDR3 coding DNA: TGTGCCAGCAGCTTCCGGTGGAACCCGGAGCATGGCTACACCTTC.

The chain combines TRBV28 with TRBJ1-5; TRBD1 aligns across 7 bases. Germline-derived CDR1 and CDR2 are MDHEN and SYDVKM. V dropped 10 bases and J dropped 9; count of bases not matched to a gene: 9. There are 12 residues in the CDR3. Here the CDR3 reads CATTGTAGPQHF. The CDR3 DNA reads as TGTGCCACTACCGGGACAGCGGGGCCCCAGCATTTT.

The table lists this clone with a count of one. The chain combines TRBV5-8 with TRBJ1-3, with D unresolved. With 2 bases removed from V and 0 bases from J, the gap between germline ends came to 12 bases. The germline CDR1 and CDR2 sequences are SGHTS and YDEGEE. CDR3 length: 16 residues. This CDR3 reads CASSFISRVSGNTIYF. As DNA, the CDR3 is TGTGCCAGCAGCTTTATCAGCCGGGTCTCTGGAAACACCATATATTTT.

This chain joins TRBV14 and TRBJ2-7; 8 bases line up with TRBD1. Germline V gene sequence: CDR1 SGHDN, CDR2 FVKESK. The CDR3 extends over 15 amino acids. V gave up 2 bases and J gave up 6 bases; unmatched junction bases: 9. The CDR3 reads CASSQPRQGLSEQYF. In nucleotides, the CDR3 is TGTGCCAGCAGCCAACCCCGACAGGGGTTGAGCGAGCAGTACTTC.

This clone was picked up one time. The chain joins TRBV6-5 to TRBJ1-1; TRBD1 matches 9 bases. The CDR3 loop spans 14 amino acids. The V gene's germline CDR1 is MNHEY and CDR2 SVGAGI. V gave up 6 bases and J gave up 4 bases; unmatched junction bases: 6. This CDR3 is CASRGTGSGTEAFF. CDR3 nucleotide sequence: TGTGCCAGCAGGGGGACAGGGAGTGGCACTGAAGCTTTCTTT.

This chain connects TRBV25-1 to TRBJ2-6; maybe TRBD2 (6 bases). V was cut by 4 bases and J by 11 bases, with 18 bases left in between. Germline V gives CDR1 MGHDK, CDR2 SYGVNS. The CDR3 is made up of 15 amino acids. The DNA for the CDR3 is TGTGCCAGCAGTGTGGCCGCCGGGACTGGCGACGTCCTGACTTTC. It codes for CASSVAAGTGDVLTF.

This sequence joins TRBV7-9 and TRBJ2-5; D is possibly TRBD1 (6 bases). CDR3 length equals 15 residues. V lost 4 bases, J lost 5 bases, and 17 bases lay in between. Germline assignment: CDR1 SEHNR and CDR2 FQNEAQ (reference sequence). The CDR3 region has the DNA TGTGCCAGCAGCTCCGCCCCAGGGGTTGAGGAGACCCAGTACTTC. Residues: CASSSAPGVEETQYF.

V usage is TRBV7-2 and J usage is TRBJ1-4, with TRBD1 identical over 7 bases. Germline-derived CDR1 and CDR2 are SGHTA and FQGNSA. J lost 0 bases, V lost 5 bases, and 15 bases had no gene match. This CDR3 region has 19 residues. The CDR3 region is CASSPNTQPQGATNEKLFF. CDR3 sequence (DNA): TGTGCCAGCAGCCCCAATACTCAACCCCAGGGGGCAACTAATGAAAAACTGTTTTTT.

The CDR3 nucleotides read TGTGCCAGCAGCTTGCGCGGTAGCGGGCCAGATACGCAGTATTTT. Protein product: CASSLRGSGPDTQYF. This sequence joins TRBV5-4 and TRBJ2-3; 7 bases line up with TRBD2. In germline, CDR1 is SGHNT, CDR2 YYREEE (reference sequence). V shed 1 base, J shed 4 bases, and the junction held 6 bases outside the gene matches. This CDR3 is built from 15 residues.

This clone was seen a few times. The V and J genes are TRBV12-5 and TRBJ1-1; the D is unclear. The germline CDR1 and CDR2 sequences are LGHNT and FRNRAP. Deletions cut 1 base from V and 6 bases from J, with 9 bases between. The CDR3 extends over 13 amino acids. The CDR3 here is CASGLGLWAEAFF. CDR3 nucleotides: TGTGCTAGTGGTTTGGGACTATGGGCTGAAGCTTTCTTT.

CDR3 region: CAATSVYEQYF. The CDR3 nucleotides are TGTGCCGCAACTAGTGTCTACGAGCAGTACTTC. The chain links TRBV30 to TRBJ2-7, with D possibly TRBD2 on 5 matching bases. CDR1 and CDR2 from the germline V gene are GTSNPN and SVGIG (reference sequence). The V end was cut by 8 bases, the J end by 3 bases, with 11 bases between. This CDR3 region has 11 residues.

The V gene is TRBV6-6, the J gene TRBJ2-7, with D tentatively TRBD2 (6 bases). This CDR3 contains 12 residues. Germline V lookup: CDR1 MNHNY, CDR2 SVGAGI (reference sequence). V gave up 5 bases and J gave up 5 bases, with 10 bases separating them. The CDR3 protein is CASSGDFNEQYF. As DNA, the CDR3 is TGTGCCAGCAGTGGGGACTTCAACGAGCAGTACTTC.

The rearrangement uses TRBV19 and TRBJ2-7; 7 bases map to TRBD1. The CDR3 length is 13 residues. The ends lost 2 bases at V and 2 bases at J; junction bases unmatched: 0. Germline CDR1 reads LNHDA; CDR2 reads SQIVND (reference sequence). The CDR3 protein is CASSITGAYEQYF. In nucleotides, the CDR3 is TGTGCCAGTAGTATAACAGGGGCCTACGAGCAGTACTTC.